The clone carrying this T cell receptor (beta chain) was seen a single time. Per the study methods: Reference gene primer amplification gave estimated nucleated cell counts. Generated by immunoSEQ multiplex PCR, the TCRdb table keeps only in-frame clones and is missing some. V and J calls plus clone size are reproduced from that table; the DNA served to infer D and trimming. The sample yields 200,000 to 250,000 clones, just over 85% seen once. The data stem from a study of blood T cell repertoires in COVID-19. Study context: Italy, Spain and the United States were the sources of the convalescent and acute COVID-19 samples.

Losses at the gene ends were 1 base for V and 1 base for J; bases not matched to a gene: 5. The germline V gene has CDR1 SQVTM and CDR2 ANQGSEA. This CDR3 contains 15 residues. Cohort allocation depended upon clinical history that participants reported. This TCR was recovered from a woman aged 40 to 50 with acute COVID-19. The material sequenced was PBMCs or T cells enriched from blood (not recorded which). The chain uses TRBV29-1 and TRBJ2-3, with 7 bases lining up with TRBD2. The CDR3 DNA reads TGCAGCGTTGAAGCGGGAGGAATTGGCACAGATACGCAGTATTTT. Its protein is CSVEAGGIGTDTQYF.